Listed here are 19 T cell receptor beta chains from one sample, sequenced in a study of cytomegalovirus exposure and HLA in healthy donors. A multiplex PCR was run with 60 Vbeta primers and 13 Jbeta primers. The protocol was immunoSEQ multiplex PCR, while the TCRdb copy is restricted to in-frame clones and leaves out a portion. In the table there are roughly 180,000 clones, roughly 70% of which are singletons. The sequenced material came from PBMCs. The receptors derive from a male donor in good health and CMV-seronegative.

V usage is TRBV28 and J usage is TRBJ2-1; 10 bases are shared with TRBD2. Unmatched junction bases numbered 5, after V lost 4 bases and J lost 2 bases. Germline CDR1 is MDHEN and CDR2 is SYDVKM. The CDR3 contains 16 residues. The CDR3 is CASSSHSGGTYNEQFF. CDR3 coding DNA: TGTGCCAGCAGTTCACATAGCGGGGGGACCTACAATGAGCAGTTCTTC. Full variable domain (outside the CDR3, taken from reference TRBV28 and TRBJ2-1): DVKVTQSSRYLVKRTGEKVFLECVQDMDHENMFWYRQDPGLGLRLIYFSYDVKMKEKGDIPEGYSVSREKKERFSLILESASTNQTSMYLCASSSHSGGTYNEQFFGPGTRLTVL.

This chain connects TRBV28 to TRBJ2-7, with 10 bases that match TRBD2. The J segment lost 2 bases and the V segment lost 6 bases, leaving 7 bases of the junction unmatched. Looked up from germline, CDR1 is MDHEN and CDR2 is SYDVKM. The CDR3 covers 15 residues. CDR3 residues: CASRLAGYLTYEQYF. CDR3 in DNA: TGTGCCAGCAGACTAGCGGGGTACCTCACCTACGAGCAGTACTTC.

The chain has TRBV5-4 and TRBJ1-6; 10 positions match TRBD1. Germline trimming cut 4 bases from V and 9 bases from J; bases unmatched to any gene: 7. From germline, CDR1 is SGHNT and CDR2 YYREEE (reference sequence). This CDR3 contains 15 residues. This chain's CDR3 is CASSRKTGGSSPLHF. CDR3 nucleotides: TGTGCCAGCAGCCGGAAGACAGGGGGCAGTTCACCCCTCCACTTT.

The rearrangement uses TRBV28 and TRBJ2-1, with D perhaps matching TRBD2 (5 bases). The CDR3 extends over 14 amino acids. CDR1 and CDR2 from the germline V gene are MDHEN and SYDVKM. V lost 8 bases and J 6 bases, leaving 17 bases between the germline ends. The CDR3 DNA is TGTGCCAGCCACTCAGGCGGGTCTTCCAATGAGCAGTTCTTC. Translating it yields CASHSGGSSNEQFF.

This sequence joins TRBV5-6 and TRBJ1-5; D not resolved. The V end was cut by 2 bases, the J end by 0 bases, with 21 bases between. The CDR3 has 19 residues. The germline V gene encodes CDR1 SGHDT and CDR2 YYEEEE. Written as DNA, the CDR3 is TGTGCCAGCAGCTTAATAGGCGGCCACCCCTCTTATAGCAATCAGCCCCAGCATTTT. Translation gives CASSLIGGHPSYSNQPQHF.

The rearrangement links TRBV4-1 to TRBJ1-5; a possible D gene is TRBD1 (6 bases). CDR1 is MGHRA, CDR2 YSYEKL, per germline. The CDR3 extends over 18 amino acids. V lost 0 bases and J 4 bases, leaving 19 bases between the germline ends. The CDR3 is CASSQEVKTGTPNQPQHF. The CDR3 DNA reads TGCGCCAGCAGCCAAGAAGTCAAAACCGGGACACCAAATCAGCCCCAGCATTTT.

The rearrangement links TRBV18 to TRBJ2-3; D gene uncertain. The CDR3 is 14 residues long. V lost 3 bases to trimming and J lost 0 bases, with 7 bases between them. Germline CDR1 and CDR2: KGHSH and LQKENI. For the CDR3, the DNA is TGTGCCAGCTCACCGTCCAGGAGCACAGATACGCAGTATTTT. It codes for CASSPSRSTDTQYF.

This clone appeared a single time. The chain employs TRBV6-5 and TRBJ2-3; the match to TRBD2 covers 7 bases. V shed 3 bases and J 9 bases; nucleotides not matched to a gene: 9. The CDR3 has 14 residues. Looked up from germline, CDR1 is MNHEY and CDR2 is SVGAGI. CDR3 residues: CASSYMAGVETQYF. Written as DNA, the CDR3 is TGTGCCAGCAGTTATATGGCGGGGGTAGAAACGCAGTATTTT.

This clone was seen just once. This chain connects TRBV11-2 to TRBJ2-3; 8 nucleotides line up with TRBD1. Germline CDR1 SGHAT, CDR2 FQNNGV. CDR3 length equals 17 residues. The V and J ends lost 3 bases and 1 base, in that order; junction bases with no gene match: 9. CDR3 nucleotide sequence: TGTGCCAGCAGCTTCCTGACCCCGACAGGGGGCACAGATACGCAGTATTTT. Translating it yields CASSFLTPTGGTDTQYF.

This clone was recorded once. The identical CDR3 is also encoded by other nucleotide sequences in the sample. The V gene is TRBV28, the J gene TRBJ1-5; D uncertain. The CDR3 runs to 12 residues. Germline V gene lookup returns CDR1 MDHEN and CDR2 SYDVKM. V lost 6 bases and J lost 7, with 10 bases in between. The CDR3 here is CASSPVRQPQHF. The CDR3 DNA reads TGTGCCAGCAGCCCAGTCAGGCAGCCCCAGCATTTT.

The CDR3 DNA reads TGTGCCAGCAGTCCCCCGAATGAGGGCGGGGAGCTGTTTTTT. Protein product: CASSPPNEGGELFF. The chain carries TRBV28 and TRBJ2-2, with D perhaps TRBD2 (5 bases). The germline V gene has CDR1 MDHEN and CDR2 SYDVKM. This CDR3 comprises 14 residues. V was clipped by 5 bases and J by 7 bases, with 14 bases between them.

The chain carries TRBV12-5 and TRBJ2-3; TRBD2 agrees at 7 bases. This CDR3 is built from 18 residues. Trimming took 0 bases from V and 2 from J; bases not matched to a gene: 11. Germline V lookup: CDR1 LGHNT, CDR2 FRNRAP. The CDR3 region is CASGLVRDGRSTTDTQYF. In DNA, the CDR3 is TGTGCTAGTGGTTTGGTACGTGACGGGAGGTCCACCACAGATACGCAGTATTTT.

V and J are TRBV30 and TRBJ1-6; D remains ambiguous. The CDR3 is 14 residues long. CDR1 is GTSNPN and CDR2 is SVGIG in the germline V gene (reference sequence). V was clipped by 2 bases and J by 0 bases, with 5 bases between them. The DNA of the CDR3 is TGTGCCTGGAGTCCCAGCTCCTATAATTCACCCCTCCACTTT. Translation gives CAWSPSSYNSPLHF.

The chain couples TRBV18 to TRBJ2-1, with 11 nucleotides matching TRBD2. Per germline, CDR1 KGHSH and CDR2 LQKENI. CDR3 length equals 16 residues. V dropped 0 bases and J dropped 6; count of bases not matched to a gene: 4. The CDR3 region has the DNA TGTGCCAGCTCACCACCAGGGACTAGCGGTACCAATGAGCAGTTCTTC. Translated: CASSPPGTSGTNEQFF.

The chain employs TRBV10-2 and TRBJ1-5, with 7 bases identical to TRBD1. The length of the CDR3 is 18 residues. CDR1 and CDR2 (germline): WSHSY, SAAADI. Germline trimming cut 8 bases from V and 0 bases from J; bases unmatched to any gene: 16. DNA of the CDR3: TGCGCCAGCGAAGACAGGGCGAAATTCTCGGGTAGCAATCAGCCCCAGCATTTT. This gives the protein CASEDRAKFSGSNQPQHF.

Comment on this clone: Other DNA sequences in the sample encode the same CDR3. The genes are TRBV2 and TRBJ1-2; TRBD1 is a possible D gene (6 bases). Germline V CDR1 and CDR2: SNHLY, FYNNEI. The CDR3 runs 14 residues. V shed 3 bases and J shed 5 bases, with 13 bases lying between them. CDR3 loop: CASSEGGRLYGYTF. Here the CDR3 DNA reads TGTGCCAGCAGTGAGGGGGGGCGCCTTTATGGCTACACCTTC.

The chain is built from TRBV27 and TRBJ1-1, with D hard to call. The V end lost 6 bases, the J end lost 0 bases, and 11 bases lay between the germline ends. Germline lookup yields CDR1 MNHEY and CDR2 SMNVEV (reference sequence). This CDR3 has 14 residues. DNA of the CDR3: TGTGCCAGCAGCAGAGGTCTCCTGAACACTGAAGCTTTCTTT. It translates to CASSRGLLNTEAFF.

The V gene is TRBV12-5, the J gene TRBJ2-5; 7 bases map to TRBD1. The DNA end is more similar to TRBJ2-7, so the J call may be wrong. Looked up from germline, CDR1 is LGHNT and CDR2 is FRNRAP. There are 16 residues in the CDR3. CDR3 loop: CASGFLTGTVGYEQYF. DNA for the CDR3: TGTGCTAGTGGTTTCCTTACCGGGACAGTAGGCTACGAGCAGTACTTC.

V gene TRBV6-5 combines with J gene TRBJ1-1, with 9 nucleotides matching TRBD1. Unmatched junction bases numbered 6, after V lost 6 bases and J lost 7 bases. This CDR3 contains 13 residues. Germline V CDR1 and CDR2: MNHEY, SVGAGI. This CDR3 reads CASSLGQGREAFF. The CDR3 bases are TGTGCCAGCAGCCTAGGACAGGGGCGTGAAGCTTTCTTT.